This TCR beta chain was sequenced during a study of blood T cells in healthy people across ages. PCR was performed a second time for about 6 to 12 cycles using a sample-barcoded 5' primer and a J-beta primer mix. From the 5' RACE reads, TCRdb called clonotypes with MiXCR, one entry per CDR3 protein. The table shows around 1,500,000 distinct CDR3 sequences, with roughly 28% occurring only once. Notes on the study in general: Strong correlation existed between TCR beta diversity and naive T cell percentage. Unsorted PBMC input precluded a conclusive naive versus antigen-experienced comparison. Diversity figures based on one million T cells were deemed too low.

This clonotype was observed a handful of times. Its antigen is still unknown. There were at least 6 micrograms of total RNA extracted from every sample. The receptor was isolated from a woman aged 30 to 39 in good health. The sequencing input was blood.

CDR3 DNA sequence: TGTGCCAGCAGTTACTCATCGGGGGGGCGGTTTGAAAAACTGTTTTTT. It specifies CASSYSSGGRFEKLFF. The rearrangement links TRBV6-5 to TRBJ1-4; D might be TRBD1 (6 bases). In germline, CDR1 is MNHEY, CDR2 SVGAGI. CDR3 size: 16 residues. V was cut by 0 bases and J by 7 bases, with 15 bases left in between.